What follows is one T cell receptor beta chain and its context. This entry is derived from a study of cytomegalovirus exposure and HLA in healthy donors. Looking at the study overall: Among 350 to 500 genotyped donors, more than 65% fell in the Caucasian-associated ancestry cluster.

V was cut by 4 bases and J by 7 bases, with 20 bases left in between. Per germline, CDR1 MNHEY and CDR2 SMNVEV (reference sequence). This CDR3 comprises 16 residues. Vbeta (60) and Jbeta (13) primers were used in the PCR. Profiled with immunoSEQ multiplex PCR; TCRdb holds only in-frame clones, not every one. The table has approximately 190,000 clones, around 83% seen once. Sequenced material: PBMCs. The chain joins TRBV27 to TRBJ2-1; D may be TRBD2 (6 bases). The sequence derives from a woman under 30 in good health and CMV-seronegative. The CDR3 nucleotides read TGTGCCAGCAGTTCCGGCTCGGGGGTTGATAGAAATGAGCAGTTCTTC. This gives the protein CASSSGSGVDRNEQFF.